These 20 T cell receptor beta chains came from one sample sequenced in a study of OX40 agonist ivuxolimab in advanced cancers. Method: immunoSEQ multiplex PCR; TCRdb's copy keeps in-frame clones and lacks some. The sample lists 75,000 to 100,000 clones, 85% to 90% occurring once. Sequenced here: CD4+ or CD8+ T cells sorted from blood, sampled in a trial of the OX40 agonist ivuxolimab. Every receptor here comes from an adult with an advanced solid tumor such as melanoma, head and neck, liver or kidney cancer.

The chain combines TRBV14 with TRBJ1-1; maybe TRBD1 (6 bases). Trimming cost V 0 bases and J 0 bases, with 14 bases left between them. The CDR3 length is 17 residues. Germline V gene lookup returns CDR1 SGHDN and CDR2 FVKESK. The CDR3 DNA reads as TGTGCCAGCAGCCAAGAAGGGGGGGGAATCCTGAACACTGAAGCTTTCTTT. This gives the protein CASSQEGGGILNTEAFF.

V gene TRBV5-1 combines with J gene TRBJ1-4; 11 bases are a match to TRBD1. V was clipped by 0 bases and J by 4 bases; unmatched bases: 8. Germline CDR1 is SGHRS and CDR2 is YFSETQ. The CDR3 consists of 18 residues. This CDR3 is CASSLDAGTGGNNEKLFF. CDR3 bases: TGCGCCAGCAGCTTGGACGCCGGGACAGGGGGTAATAATGAAAAACTGTTTTTT.

For the CDR3, the DNA is TGCGCCAGCAGCCAGTACGAGGTCCGTGGAGGCTACACCGGGGAGCTGTTTTTT. Translated, it gives CASSQYEVRGGYTGELFF. The chain recombines TRBV4-3 with TRBJ2-2; D is possibly TRBD2 (5 bases). This CDR3 region has 18 residues. Per germline, CDR1 LGHNA and CDR2 YSLEER. V shed 3 bases and J shed 3 bases, with 20 bases lying between them.

The chain carries TRBV11-2 and TRBJ1-4; no firm D call. CDR1 is SGHAT and CDR2 is FQNNGV in the germline V gene. This CDR3 comprises 13 residues. Trimming removed 3 bases from V and 6 bases from J, with 8 bases in between. The CDR3: CASSFTEHEKLFF. In DNA form, the CDR3 reads TGTGCCAGCAGCTTTACAGAGCATGAAAAACTGTTTTTT.

The chain couples TRBV25-1 to TRBJ2-5; D gene ambiguous. V was cut by 2 bases and J by 5 bases, with 12 bases left in between. The CDR3 runs 14 residues. CDR1 is MGHDK and CDR2 is SYGVNS in the germline V gene. The CDR3 DNA is TGTGCCAGCAGTGAAGTCGGTCCCGCGGAGACCCAGTACTTC. This gives the protein CASSEVGPAETQYF.

The V call is TRBV11-2, the J call TRBJ2-5; TRBD1 aligns across 9 bases. J lost 10 bases, V lost 5 bases, and 8 bases had no gene match. CDR1 is SGHAT, CDR2 FQNNGV, per germline. There are 13 residues in the CDR3. This CDR3 is CASSPTGGSDQYF. CDR3 DNA: TGTGCCAGCAGCCCGACAGGGGGGAGTGACCAGTACTTC.

CDR3 nucleotides: TGTGCCAGCAGCTCACAGGGAACCTATGGCTACACCTTC. Protein sequence: CASSSQGTYGYTF. V and J are TRBV7-9 and TRBJ1-2, with D perhaps matching TRBD1 (6 bases). Germline CDR1 and CDR2: SEHNR and FQNEAQ (reference sequence). Trimming shortened V by 4 bases and J by 4 bases, and 10 bases separated the two germline ends. This CDR3 region has 13 residues.

This clone was seen once. This chain connects TRBV7-8 to TRBJ2-5, with 7 bases fitting TRBD2. The CDR3 has 11 residues. Germline V gene lookup returns CDR1 SGHVS and CDR2 FQNEAQ. V lost 7 bases to trimming and J lost 5 bases; unmatched junction nucleotides: 1. The DNA for the CDR3 is TGTGCCAGCACCGGGGGGGAGACCCAGTACTTC. It yields the protein CASTGGETQYF.

In DNA, the CDR3 is TGTGCCAGCTCACCCCTGGGCAGGGTAGACACTGAAGCTTTCTTT. It is translated as CASSPLGRVDTEAFF. The chain is built from TRBV18 and TRBJ1-1; weak D call: TRBD1 (5 bases). Germline V gives CDR1 KGHSH, CDR2 LQKENI. The CDR3 runs to 15 residues. V gave up 3 bases and J gave up 3 bases, with 14 bases separating them.

The rearrangement uses TRBV6-7 and TRBJ1-4; D ambiguous. TRBV6-7 is annotated as an ORF whose role is uncertain. The CDR3 loop spans 17 amino acids. The ends were cut back, 5 bases at V and 4 bases at J, with 20 bases in the middle. CDR3 in DNA: TGTGCCAGCAGTGGGCCGCGGCCCTTCGGTCTTAATGAAAAACTGTTTTTT. It encodes CASSGPRPFGLNEKLFF.

The gene calls are TRBV11-2 and TRBJ1-2, with 7 bases matching TRBD1. Germline V gene data show CDR1 as SGHAT and CDR2 as FQNNGV. The junction had 11 bases not matched to a gene; V was cut back by 5 bases and J by 5 bases. The CDR3 contains 15 residues. This chain's CDR3 is CASSLPTGNAYGYTF. DNA for the CDR3: TGTGCCAGCAGCCTACCGACAGGGAATGCTTATGGCTACACCTTC.

This chain connects TRBV5-4 to TRBJ2-3; 11 bases are shared with TRBD2. The ends lost 4 bases at V and 1 base at J; junction bases unmatched: 2. The CDR3 spans 15 residues. In germline, CDR1 is SGHNT, CDR2 YYREEE (reference sequence). CDR3 in amino acids: CASSETSGGTDTQYF. CDR3 in DNA: TGTGCCAGCAGCGAGACTAGCGGGGGCACAGATACGCAGTATTTT.

This clone has just a few counts. The CDR3 is CASSEGTGGSYEQYF. The CDR3 DNA follows: TGTGCCAGCAGTGAAGGGACAGGGGGGTCCTACGAGCAGTACTTC. The rearrangement joins TRBV6-1 to TRBJ2-7; 10 nucleotides align to TRBD1. Trimming took 1 base from V and 1 from J; bases not matched to a gene: 1. CDR1 is MNHNS, CDR2 SASEGT, per germline. The CDR3 loop spans 15 amino acids.

This clone was recorded once. J is TRBJ2-1 and V is TRBV18, with D perhaps matching TRBD2 (5 bases). V was pared by 3 bases and J by 12 bases, with 18 bases between. This CDR3 has 14 amino acids. Germline-derived CDR1 and CDR2 are KGHSH and LQKENI. Written as DNA, the CDR3 is TGTGCCAGCTCACCCGACTTTGGGCTGGGAGTGCAGTTCTTC. Its protein is CASSPDFGLGVQFF.

The chain couples TRBV9 to TRBJ2-1; TRBD1 aligns across 9 bases. Trimming at V came to 3 bases and at J to 8 bases, leaving 6 bases not matched to a gene. The CDR3 is made up of 14 amino acids. In germline, CDR1 is SGDLS, CDR2 YYNGEE. The CDR3 loop is CASSAMGQGDEQFF. Written as DNA, the CDR3 is TGTGCCAGCAGCGCCATGGGACAGGGCGATGAGCAGTTCTTC. The whole variable domain, remainder taken from reference TRBV9 and TRBJ2-1, is DSGVTQTPKHLITATGQRVTLRCSPRSGDLSVYWYQQSLDQGLQFLIQYYNGEERAKGNILERFSAQQFPDLHSELNLSSLELGDSALYFCASSAMGQGDEQFFGPGTRLTVL.

The chain links TRBV2 to TRBJ1-5; possibly TRBD1 for D (6 bases). This CDR3 spans 15 amino acids. CDR1 is SNHLY and CDR2 is FYNNEI in the germline V gene. Trimming left V 5 bases short and J 0 bases short, with 11 bases between. DNA for the CDR3: TGTGCCAGCAGTCCCAGGGGACTTAGCAATCAGCCCCAGCATTTT. Translating it yields CASSPRGLSNQPQHF.

This chain connects TRBV5-1 to TRBJ2-1, with D unresolved. CDR1 SGHRS and CDR2 YFSETQ come from the germline V gene. The V and J ends lost 0 bases and 7 bases respectively, with 11 bases between them. The CDR3 covers 14 residues. The CDR3: CASSLAFASNEQFF. The CDR3 coding sequence is TGCGCCAGCAGCTTGGCCTTCGCCTCGAATGAGCAGTTCTTC.

This clone showed up just a few times. This sequence joins TRBV5-1 and TRBJ2-7; 7 nucleotides align to TRBD1. The CDR3 has 12 amino acids. J lost 3 bases, V lost 4 bases, and 1 base had no gene match. Per the germline V gene, CDR1 is SGHRS and CDR2 is YFSETQ. CDR3: CASSRDSYEQYF. The CDR3 nucleotides read TGCGCCAGCAGCAGGGACAGCTACGAGCAGTACTTC. The full variable domain, its missing parts supplied by reference TRBV5-1 and TRBJ2-7, is KAGVTQTPRYLIKTRGQQVTLSCSPISGHRSVSWYQQTPGQGLQFLFEYFSETQRNKGNFPGRFSGRQFSNSRSEMNVSTLELGDSALYLCASSRDSYEQYFGPGTRLTVT.

The chain is built from TRBV27 and TRBJ1-2, with unresolved D. Germline V gene lookup returns CDR1 MNHEY and CDR2 SMNVEV (reference sequence). This CDR3 contains 17 residues. V lost 2 bases, J lost 8 bases, and 24 bases lay in between. The CDR3 coding sequence is TGTGCCAGCAGTTTAGAGGTGGCCCCGATCAGTCTAGGCGGCTACACCTTC. Translation gives CASSLEVAPISLGGYTF.

CDR3 loop: CASSLSRSTSYNEQFF. DNA for the CDR3: TGTGCCAGCAGCTTATCTCGGTCCACCTCCTACAATGAGCAGTTCTTC. This chain connects TRBV11-2 to TRBJ2-1; D not resolved. This CDR3 spans 16 amino acids. V dropped 2 bases and J dropped 0 bases, with 11 bases sitting between them. Germline assignment: CDR1 SGHAT and CDR2 FQNNGV. The whole variable domain, filled in from reference TRBV11-2 and TRBJ2-1, reads EAGVAQSPRYKIIEKRQSVAFWCNPISGHATLYWYQQILGQGPKLLIQFQNNGVVDDSQLPKDRFSAERLKGVDSTLKIQPAKLEDSAVYLCASSLSRSTSYNEQFFGPGTRLTVL.